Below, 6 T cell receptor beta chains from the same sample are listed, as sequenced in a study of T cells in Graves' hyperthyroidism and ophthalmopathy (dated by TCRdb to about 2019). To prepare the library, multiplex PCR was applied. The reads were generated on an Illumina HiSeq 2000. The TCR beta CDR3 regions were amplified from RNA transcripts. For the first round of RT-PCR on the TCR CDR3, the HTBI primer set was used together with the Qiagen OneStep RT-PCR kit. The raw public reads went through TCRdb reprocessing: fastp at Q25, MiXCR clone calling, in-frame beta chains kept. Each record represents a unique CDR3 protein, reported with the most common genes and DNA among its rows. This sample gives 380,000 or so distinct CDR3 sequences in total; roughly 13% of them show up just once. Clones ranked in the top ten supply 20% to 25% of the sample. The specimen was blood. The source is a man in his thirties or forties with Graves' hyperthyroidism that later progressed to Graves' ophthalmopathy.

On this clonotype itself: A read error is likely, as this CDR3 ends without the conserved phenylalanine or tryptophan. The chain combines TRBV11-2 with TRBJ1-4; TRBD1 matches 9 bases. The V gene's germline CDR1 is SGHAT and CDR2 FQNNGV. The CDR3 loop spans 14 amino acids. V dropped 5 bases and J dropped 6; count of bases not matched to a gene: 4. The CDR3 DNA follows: TGTGCCAGCAGCCGGGGACAGGGCTATGAAAAACTGTTTCTT. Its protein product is CASSRGQGYEKLFL.

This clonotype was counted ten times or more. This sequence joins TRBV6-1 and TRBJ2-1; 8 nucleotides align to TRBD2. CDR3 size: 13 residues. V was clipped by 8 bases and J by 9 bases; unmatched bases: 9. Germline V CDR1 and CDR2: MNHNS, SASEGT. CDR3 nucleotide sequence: TGTGCCAGCGAGGGACTAGGACAAACTGAGCAGTTCTTC. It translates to CASEGLGQTEQFF.

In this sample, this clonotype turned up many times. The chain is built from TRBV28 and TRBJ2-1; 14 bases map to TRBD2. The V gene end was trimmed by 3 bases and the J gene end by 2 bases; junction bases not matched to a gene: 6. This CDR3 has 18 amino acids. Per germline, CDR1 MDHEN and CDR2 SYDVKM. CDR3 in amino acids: CASSFGTSGGSAYNEQFF. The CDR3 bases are TGTGCCAGCAGTTTCGGGACTAGCGGGGGCTCGGCCTACAATGAGCAGTTCTTC.

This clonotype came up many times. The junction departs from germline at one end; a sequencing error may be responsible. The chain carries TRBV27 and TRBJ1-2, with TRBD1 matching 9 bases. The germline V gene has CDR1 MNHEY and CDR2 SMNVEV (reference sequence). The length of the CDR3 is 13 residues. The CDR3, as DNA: TGTGCCAGCAGTTTCACAGGGGGCTATAGCTACACCTTC. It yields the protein CASSFTGGYSYTF.

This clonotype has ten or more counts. The CDR3 nucleotides read TGTGCCAGCAGCTCCCGTGTCTATGGCTACACCTTC. The encoded protein is CASSSRVYGYTF. The rearrangement joins TRBV13 to TRBJ1-2; D remains unclear. The CDR3 totals 12 residues. From germline, CDR1 is PRHDT and CDR2 FYEKMQ (reference sequence). V lost 4 bases and J lost 4, with 7 bases in between.

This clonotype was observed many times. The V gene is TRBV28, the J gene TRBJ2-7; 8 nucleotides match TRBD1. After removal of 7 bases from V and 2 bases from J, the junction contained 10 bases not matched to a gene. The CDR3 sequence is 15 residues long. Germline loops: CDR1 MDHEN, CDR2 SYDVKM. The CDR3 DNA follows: TGTGCCAGCACCTCAGGAGGGACAGGAACCTACGAGCAGTACTTC. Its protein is CASTSGGTGTYEQYF.